This TCR beta chain was retrieved from a study of blood T cells in healthy people across ages. Alongside a J-beta primer mix, a sample-barcoded 5' primer served in a second PCR lasting roughly 7 to 11 cycles. TCRdb independently ran MiXCR on the 5' RACE reads; one entry per CDR3 protein. Found here are about 800,000 distinct CDR3 sequences, roughly 25% of them singletons; the top ten hold approximately 4%. CDR3 length: 15 amino acids. Per the germline V gene, CDR1 is SGHTA and CDR2 is FQGNSA. Remarks on this clonotype: Its specificity is not known.

Study conclusions and caveats: Greater diversity and more naive CD4+ cells were seen in long-lived donors than in aged donors.

The sample also formed part of further work on T cells of mothers and their children.

The TCR comes from a boy between 10 and 17 years old in good health. This chain uses TRBV7-2 with TRBJ2-5, with D tentatively TRBD2 (6 bases). Matching the DNA end better, TRBJ2-7 makes the J call doubtful. Material for sequencing was blood. CDR3 nucleotides: TGTGCCAGCAGCGCCAAGTTGGGGGGAGTATACGAGCAGTACTTC. Protein sequence: CASSAKLGGVYEQYF.